This T cell receptor beta chain is from a study of cytomegalovirus exposure and HLA in healthy donors. V was trimmed by 7 bases and J by 4 bases, leaving 29 bases between them. This CDR3 region has 18 residues. From germline, CDR1 is SGHRS and CDR2 YFSETQ. The primer mix had 60 Vbeta and 13 Jbeta primers. TCRdb's table, derived via immunoSEQ multiplex PCR, lists solely in-frame clones and lacks some. The table includes about 200,000 clones, 65% to 90% detected once. The V call is TRBV5-1, the J call TRBJ1-1, with D tentatively TRBD1 (6 bases). The source of this sequence is a girl under 18 in good health and CMV-seronegative. Sequencing was carried out using PBMCs. The CDR3 DNA is TGCGCCAGCGTTGGGTTTGATTCCAGCCAAAAAGGGGGCACTGAAGCTTTCTTT. Translated: CASVGFDSSQKGGTEAFF.